This T cell receptor (beta chain) was sequenced in a study of shared clonotypes between healthy human individuals. Study background: The cohort had a couple of women and a few men, ages 18 to 49. CD4 naive and memory got three plates each, CD8 naive two, CD8 memory one. Study-wide findings and caveats: A few donors shared around 5.1% of their naive CD4 clonotypes.

Germline V gene lookup returns CDR1 LNHNV and CDR2 YYDKDF (reference sequence). V dropped 2 bases and J dropped 6; count of bases not matched to a gene: 1. The CDR3 extends over 13 amino acids. Clones were sequenced by immunoSEQ multiplex PCR, and TCRdb holds only the in-frame ones, with some missing. This sample has more than 600,000 clones, with about 90% found just once. This clone was counted only a few times. What it binds is not known. The naive CD8 population came from CD45RO-negative cells selected for CCR7, without terminally differentiated effector memory CD45RA+ cells. Only Caucasian adults living in Nashville, Tennessee served as donors.

This sequence joins TRBV15 and TRBJ2-3; 8 bases line up with TRBD1. Sequences were obtained from naive CD8+ T cells sorted from blood. The source is a man aged 30 to 39 in good health. In DNA form, the CDR3 reads TGTGCCACCAGCAGACAGGGGGCCGATACGCAGTATTTT. This encodes CATSRQGADTQYF.